This T cell receptor (beta chain) was documented in a study of response to subunit inactivated influenza vaccine. This clonotype was counted many times. TCRdb used MiXCR to reprocess the RT-PCR reads, holding one entry per CDR3 protein. The sample lists just under 550,000 distinct CDR3 sequences; roughly a quarter were seen once. With 4 bases removed from V and 5 bases from J, the gap between germline ends came to 12 bases. Germline V gene sequence: CDR1 ENHRY, CDR2 SYGVKD. This CDR3 spans 13 amino acids. This sample was also put to use in a study of T cells expressing NK-cell markers. That investigation notes: Production of TCR beta cDNA relied on 5'RACE template switching with UMIs. According to the study, TCR beta repertoires originated from sorted CD3+CD56+NKG2C+, CD3+CD56+NKG2C- and CD3+CD56-NKG2C+ T cells. With respect to HCMV, most of the eight sequenced donors were seropositive, and one was seronegative. In a group of about six donors, dominant NKG2C+ clonotypes represented about 1.0-7.5% of CD8+ T cells. The leading position in the CD3+CD56-NKG2C+ fraction of several donors also went to these clonotypes.

The TCR was taken from a man aged 50 or older who received an inactivated influenza vaccine. V and J are TRBV10-3 and TRBJ2-7; D possibly corresponds to TRBD2 (5 bases). The source was CD4+ T cells sorted from PBMCs, collected about 12 days after vaccination. CDR3 amino acids: CAISGTSADEQYF. For the CDR3, the DNA is TGTGCCATCAGTGGGACTTCGGCGGACGAGCAGTACTTC.